Detailed here is one TCR beta chain. Its antigen is currently unknown. This entry comes from a study of blood T cells in healthy people across ages. Study observations and caveats: The recorded TCR beta diversity per million T cells decreased in a roughly linear manner with age.

This CDR3 comprises 17 residues. V gave up 0 bases and J gave up 0 bases; unmatched junction bases: 8. Per germline, CDR1 SGHTA and CDR2 FQGNSA. The authors ran a second PCR of about 7 to 11 cycles using a sample-barcoded 5' primer and a J-beta primer mix. TCRdb reprocessed the 5' RACE reads with MiXCR, giving one entry per CDR3 protein. The sample lists fewer than 1.5 million distinct CDR3 sequences; roughly 45% were seen once. This chain uses TRBV7-2 with TRBJ2-7; 7 bases agree with TRBD2. The sample was blood. This clonotype originated in a woman aged 18-29 years in good health. CDR3 bases: TGTGCCAGCAGCTTAGCGCAAGGCGGGGGAAACTCCTACGAGCAGTACTTC. This translates into CASSLAQGGGNSYEQYF.